Here is one T cell receptor beta chain with its context. Its antigen is still unknown. The record originates from a study of graft-versus-host responses after intestinal transplantation. Study overall: Transplants were multivisceral, liver-intestinal, or isolated intestinal. For two to three years after anti-thymocyte globulin induction, all recipients took tacrolimus and steroids.

Broader study findings: Allograft graft-versus-host to host-versus-graft clonal ratios ran high in patients with graft-donor T cell macrochimerism.

This CDR3 has 15 residues. CDR1 and CDR2 from the germline V gene are SNHLY and FYNNEI. V shed 4 bases and J shed 7 bases, with 17 bases lying between them. TCRdb keeps only in-frame clones here, not all; method: immunoSEQ multiplex PCR. The data hold more than 90,000 clones, with just under 95% observed a single time. This chain connects TRBV2 to TRBJ2-4, with D maybe TRBD2 (7 bases). This sample comprised unstimulated CD8+ T cells sorted from spleen or lymph node cells, obtained before transplant. This receptor was obtained from a human donor who was the organ donor for an intestinal transplant. The CDR3 coding sequence is TGTGCCAGCAGTGTTTGGAGGGGGAGGGGGAACATTCAGTACTTC. Its protein is CASSVWRGRGNIQYF.